Sequencing of this T cell receptor beta chain was carried out in a study of blood T cells in healthy people across ages. A J-beta primer mix and a sample-barcoded 5' primer were used in a second PCR of roughly 6 to 12 cycles. TCRdb re-called the 5' RACE reads through MiXCR, storing one row per CDR3 protein. The profile covers 1.5 million to 2 million distinct CDR3 sequences, with 28% appearing a single time and roughly 8% taken by the ten largest. This CDR3 comprises 16 residues. With 0 bases removed from V and 3 bases from J, the gap between germline ends came to 14 bases. Germline CDR1 reads KGHSH; CDR2 reads LQKENI. This clonotype has a count of ten or more. The antigen remains undetermined. Overall study findings and caveats: Higher diversity and more naive CD4+ cells were features of long-lived donors, compared to aged donors.

The chain carries TRBV18 and TRBJ2-5; maybe TRBD2 (6 bases). The sample taken for sequencing was blood. This sequence was found in a woman in her twenties or thirties in good health. CDR3 DNA sequence: TGTGCCAGCTCACCACCAGGGATTAGCGGCAAAGAGACCCAGTACTTC. Its protein product is CASSPPGISGKETQYF.